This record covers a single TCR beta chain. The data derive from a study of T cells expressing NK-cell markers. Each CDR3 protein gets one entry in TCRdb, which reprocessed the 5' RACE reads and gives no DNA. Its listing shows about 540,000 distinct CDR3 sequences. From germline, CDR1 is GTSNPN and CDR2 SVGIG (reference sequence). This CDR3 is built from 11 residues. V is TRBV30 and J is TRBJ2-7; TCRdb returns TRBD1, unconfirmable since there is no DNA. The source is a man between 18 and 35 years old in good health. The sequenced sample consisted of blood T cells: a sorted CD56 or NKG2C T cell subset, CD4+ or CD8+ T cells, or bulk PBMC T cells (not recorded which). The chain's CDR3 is CAWTTGQEQYF.